The 2 T cell receptor beta chains reported below all come from one sample, sequenced in a study of CD8+ T cells in alopecia areata. Sequencing relied on a cDNA template that was reverse transcribed from extracted RNA. Generated by immunoSEQ multiplex PCR, the TCRdb table keeps only in-frame clones and is missing some. Of 150,000 to 200,000 clones in the sample, roughly 61% are singletons; the top ten hold around 13%. Treatment indicated: oral pan-JAK inhibitor, 5-10 mg twice daily. Sequencing was performed on CD8+ T cells sorted from blood, taken at week 24, from a patient treated with tofacitinib. The receptors here all came from a human donor with alopecia areata.

The genes are TRBV27 and TRBJ1-6; 9 bases agree with TRBD1. The CDR3 runs to 15 residues. Germline CDR1 is MNHEY and CDR2 is SMNVEV (reference sequence). The V segment lost 2 bases and the J segment 10 bases; nucleotides outside the gene matches: 6. CDR3: CASSLGTGTWSPLHF. The CDR3 coding sequence is TGTGCCAGCAGTTTAGGGACAGGGACTTGGTCACCCCTCCACTTT.

The chain has TRBV30 and TRBJ1-5, with D possibly being TRBD1 (5 bases). CDR1 and CDR2 from the germline V gene are GTSNPN and SVGIG (reference sequence). The CDR3 sequence is 14 residues long. The V end was cut by 2 bases, the J end by 4 bases, with 12 bases between. CDR3 nucleotide sequence: TGTGCCTGGAGTTCGGGGCCTTCGAATCAGCCCCAGCATTTT. This encodes CAWSSGPSNQPQHF.